This TCR beta chain stems from a study of T cell repertoires in cytomegalovirus infection. With 6 bases clipped from V and 6 bases from J, the junction kept 8 bases outside the gene matches. The CDR3 has 14 amino acids. One entry per CDR3 protein results from TCRdb running MiXCR on the reads. The repertoire holds 750,000 to 950,000 distinct CDR3 sequences, with roughly 29% as singletons. As for this clonotype: Its antigen is unknown.

This TCR derives from a human donor in good health (CMV status not recorded). Some clones in this sample may be carry-over from other donors' samples. The chain uses TRBV12-3 or TRBV12-4 and TRBJ1-1; TRBD1 matches at 9 bases. This specimen was cultured CD8+ T cells from PBMCs, taken from culture after CMV antigen stimulation. Here the CDR3 DNA reads TGTGCCAGCAGCCCCTGGACAGGGGTCGCTGAAGCTTTCTTT. It is translated as CASSPWTGVAEAFF.